The clone carrying this TCR beta chain was seen only once. Antigen specificity is unknown. Per the original methods: Owing to the provision of junction-only sequences devoid of quality scores by immunoSEQ, filtering differed. Profiled with immunoSEQ multiplex PCR; TCRdb holds only in-frame clones, not every one. That table gives V, J and clone size, and the DNA gave D and trimming. The sample shows around 980,000 clones, more than 75% of them seen only once. The sample originates from a study of shared clonotypes between healthy human individuals. General study results and limits: Sharing across four donors was highest in naive CD4 (around 5%) and lowest in memory CD8 (0.4%).

Donors were Caucasian adults residing in Nashville, Tennessee, USA. Into CD45RA+ naive and CD45RA-negative memory subsets, the CD4+ cells were split. CDR1 and CDR2 (germline): LNHDA, SQIVND (reference sequence). CDR3 length equals 14 residues. V gave up 4 bases and J gave up 4 bases, with 14 bases separating them. V and J are TRBV19 and TRBJ2-7; possibly TRBD1 for D (5 bases). This receptor was obtained from a man aged 18 to 29 in good health. Some clones in this sample may be carry-over from other donors' samples. The sample taken for sequencing was memory CD4+ T cells from PBMCs. Described subset: CD45RA-negative fraction. The chain's CDR3 is CASSTSRELYEQYF. The DNA of the CDR3 is TGTGCCAGTAGTACTTCCAGGGAATTGTACGAGCAGTACTTC.